This T cell receptor beta chain comes out of a study of cytomegalovirus exposure and HLA in healthy donors. Use of 60 Vbeta and 13 Jbeta primers characterized the PCR. The table came from immunoSEQ multiplex PCR; TCRdb's copy has only in-frame clones and leaves some out. The sample holds about 120,000 clones, about 68% seen once. This clonotype was sampled from a middle-aged man in good health and CMV-seropositive. Material: PBMCs.

CDR3 bases: TGTGCCAGCAGCCCGAGGGAGGGTTCTGGAAACACCATATATTTT. Its translation is CASSPREGSGNTIYF. This chain uses TRBV9 with TRBJ1-3, with unresolved D. V lost 4 bases and J 1 base, leaving 12 bases between the germline ends. This CDR3 spans 15 amino acids. Germline loops: CDR1 SGDLS, CDR2 YYNGEE.